These 15 T cell receptor beta chains originate from one sample sequenced in a study of post-analysis software for immune sequencing data (dated by TCRdb to between 2015 and 2016). Receptor amplification or capture employed PCR. Instrument on record: Illumina HiSeq 2500. To reduce PCR and sequencing biases, unique molecular identifiers were built into the TCR beta cDNA libraries. TCRdb trimmed the raw reads at Q25, called clones with MiXCR and kept productive beta chains. Each entry is one CDR3 protein sequence, shown with its most common DNA and genes. In all, the sample holds about 500,000 distinct CDR3 sequences, and under 55% of those were seen once. Together, the top ten hold about 12% of the sample. These receptors' antigens are unknown. Study-level results and caveats: Patients showed significantly higher frequencies than controls for 4 or 5 TRBV segments, among them TRBV5-6, TRBV5-1 and TRBV20-1.

Sequenced sample: blood. These receptors all stem from a girl between 10 and 17 years old with multiple sclerosis.

This chain joins TRBV4-2 and TRBJ1-2; 9 bases fit TRBD1. This CDR3 is 14 amino acids long. The germline gives CDR1 LGHNA, CDR2 YNFKEQ. V shed 1 base and J 8 bases; nucleotides not matched to a gene: 5. CDR3 nucleotide sequence: TGTGCCAGCAGCCAAGCCCGGACAGGGGTCGGCTACACCTTC. Its translation: CASSQARTGVGYTF.

This clonotype was seen a handful of times. The genes are TRBV18 and TRBJ2-5, with 8 nucleotides matching TRBD1. V shed 4 bases and J 4 bases; nucleotides not matched to a gene: 5. The CDR3 is 14 residues long. Germline CDR1 KGHSH, CDR2 LQKENI. The CDR3 DNA sequence: TGTGCCAGCTCACACTCCAGGGGGCGAGAGACCCAGTACTTC. Encoded protein: CASSHSRGRETQYF.

This clonotype showed up just a few times. The chain recombines TRBV9 with TRBJ2-7; 7 nucleotides align to TRBD1. There are 14 residues in the CDR3. The V and J ends lost 4 bases and 6 bases, in that order; junction bases with no gene match: 10. Germline V gives CDR1 SGDLS, CDR2 YYNGEE. CDR3 sequence (DNA): TGTGCCAGCAGCCCGAGGCAGGGGGAAACCGAGCAGTACTTC. This sequence encodes CASSPRQGETEQYF.

The rearrangement links TRBV18 to TRBJ2-5; D not resolved. The CDR3 has 14 residues. Trimming removed 3 bases at V and 5 bases at J, with 13 bases between. Germline V CDR1 and CDR2: KGHSH, LQKENI. The CDR3 here is CASSPSKGPETQYF. CDR3 in DNA: TGTGCCAGCTCACCTTCCAAGGGTCCCGAGACCCAGTACTTC.

This clonotype was found once. The chain recombines TRBV20-1 with TRBJ2-7; tentatively, D is TRBD2 (6 bases). Deletions cut 4 bases from V and 3 bases from J, with 19 bases between. The CDR3 is made up of 15 amino acids. Germline values: CDR1 DFQATT, CDR2 SNEGSKA (reference sequence). CDR3 in amino acids: CSAIPGVAVGYEQYF. The DNA of the CDR3 is TGCAGTGCTATCCCCGGGGTAGCGGTTGGCTACGAGCAGTACTTC.

This clonotype was observed at least ten times. The chain recombines TRBV5-1 with TRBJ2-1; 8 bases are shared with TRBD1. Germline V gene sequence: CDR1 SGHRS, CDR2 YFSETQ. J gave up 3 bases and V 3 bases, and 2 bases lay outside the gene matches. This CDR3 is built from 14 residues. Written as DNA, the CDR3 is TGCGCCAGCAGCTCAACAGGGGGCTACAATGAGCAGTTCTTC. Protein sequence: CASSSTGGYNEQFF.

The chain joins TRBV12-3 or TRBV12-4 to TRBJ2-7; 9 bases match TRBD2. This CDR3 has 14 amino acids. J lost 0 bases, V lost 10 bases, and 7 bases had no gene match. The CDR3 here is CATKSGRSSYEQYF. The DNA of the CDR3 is TGTGCCACCAAGAGCGGGAGGAGCTCCTACGAGCAGTACTTC.

This chain connects TRBV12-3 or TRBV12-4 to TRBJ2-7; D call uncertain. The CDR3 consists of 13 residues. The ends were cut back, 6 bases at V and 11 bases at J, with 20 bases in the middle. CDR3 sequence reads: CASRKTDAATKYF. In DNA form, the CDR3 reads TGTGCCAGCAGAAAGACCGACGCCGCGACGAAGTACTTC.

This chain joins TRBV7-8 and TRBJ2-7, with D tentatively TRBD2 (6 bases). Deletions cut 3 bases from V and 2 bases from J, with 11 bases between. From germline, CDR1 is SGHVS and CDR2 FQNEAQ. This CDR3 has 14 amino acids. This chain's CDR3 is CASSLTVAAYEQYF. CDR3 nucleotides: TGTGCCAGCAGCTTGACGGTAGCGGCCTACGAGCAGTACTTC.

There are a few counts of this clonotype. The chain joins TRBV2 to TRBJ2-7, with TRBD1 matching over 9 bases. The CDR3 spans 14 residues. Per germline, CDR1 SNHLY and CDR2 FYNNEI. Trimming took 7 bases from V and 6 from J; bases not matched to a gene: 10. The CDR3 here is CASKDRGALREQYF. The CDR3 DNA reads TGTGCCAGCAAAGACAGGGGGGCTTTGCGCGAGCAGTACTTC. The full variable domain, its missing parts supplied by reference TRBV2 and TRBJ2-7, is EPEVTQTPSHQVTQMGQEVILRCVPISNHLYFYWYRQILGQKVEFLVSFYNNEISEKSEIFDDQFSVERPDGSNFTLKIRSTKLEDSAMYFCASKDRGALREQYFGPGTRLTVT.

The genes are TRBV14 and TRBJ2-7, with 8 nucleotides matching TRBD1. Germline CDR1 and CDR2: SGHDN and FVKESK. The CDR3 consists of 16 residues. After removal of 3 bases from V and 2 bases from J, the junction contained 9 bases not matched to a gene. The CDR3 nucleotides are TGTGCCAGCAGCCACCGACGGACAGGGCGCCCCTACGAGCAGTACTTC. Its translation is CASSHRRTGRPYEQYF.

This clonotype was picked up many times. One end of the junction varies from germline; a read error may be responsible. V usage is TRBV5-1 and J usage is TRBJ2-1, with D hard to call. CDR1 SGHRS and CDR2 YFSETQ come from the germline V gene. The CDR3 is 14 residues long. The CDR3 region has the DNA TGTGCCAGCAGCTTAGGCGGTCCCTACAATGAGCAGTTCTTC. Its translation is CASSLGGPYNEQFF.

The chain is built from TRBV5-1 and TRBJ1-2, with TRBD1 as a possible D gene (5 bases). Trimming pared 3 bases from V and 0 bases from J, leaving 12 bases between. The CDR3 length is 15 residues. Looked up from germline, CDR1 is SGHRS and CDR2 is YFSETQ. The CDR3 loop reads CASSSGDLANYGYTF. CDR3 DNA: TGCGCCAGCAGCTCCGGGGACCTTGCTAACTATGGCTACACCTTC.

This sequence joins TRBV20-1 and TRBJ1-2, with no clear D. V lost 6 bases, J lost 0 bases, and 11 bases lay in between. Looked up from germline, CDR1 is DFQATT and CDR2 is SNEGSKA (reference sequence). The CDR3 totals 13 residues. In nucleotides, the CDR3 is TGCAGTGCCCTAGAAAAGGCTAACTATGGCTACACCTTC. Translating it yields CSALEKANYGYTF.

This clonotype was seen only a few times. An end of the junction does not agree with germline; a read error may underlie this. V is TRBV11-2 and J is TRBJ2-1; maybe TRBD1 (5 bases). The V gene's germline CDR1 is SGHAT and CDR2 FQNNGV. The CDR3 totals 14 residues. The DNA of the CDR3 is TGTGTCAGCAGCTTAGGGGCTACAACAAATGAGCAGTTCTTC. As protein: CVSSLGATTNEQFF.